This T cell receptor beta chain derives from a study of T-cell memory formation after mild COVID-19. The CDR3 runs to 15 residues. Germline V gene sequence: CDR1 SGHRS, CDR2 YFSETQ. V dropped 0 bases and J dropped 0 bases, with 6 bases sitting between them. One entry per CDR3 protein, called by TCRdb with MiXCR from the 5' RACE reads. The profile shows about 360,000 distinct CDR3 sequences, under 15% of them singletons. The study, taken as a whole, reports: CD4+ contracting clones were found mainly in CM and EM, and CD8+ ones in EMRA. While clones contracting from day 15 to 85 were balanced between CD4 and CD8, later expanders leaned CD4+.

In its sample, this clonotype was seen many times. Antigen specificity is unknown. The V call is TRBV5-1, the J call TRBJ2-2; D is uncertain. The specimen sequenced was PBMCs or a T cell subset sorted from them (not recorded which). The source is a man aged 18 to 30 who had mild COVID-19 (a few samples of this study predate the infection). Cell type and time point are not known. In DNA form, the CDR3 reads TGCGCCAGCAGCTTGGACAGACCGAACACCGGGGAGCTGTTTTTT. Protein: CASSLDRPNTGELFF.